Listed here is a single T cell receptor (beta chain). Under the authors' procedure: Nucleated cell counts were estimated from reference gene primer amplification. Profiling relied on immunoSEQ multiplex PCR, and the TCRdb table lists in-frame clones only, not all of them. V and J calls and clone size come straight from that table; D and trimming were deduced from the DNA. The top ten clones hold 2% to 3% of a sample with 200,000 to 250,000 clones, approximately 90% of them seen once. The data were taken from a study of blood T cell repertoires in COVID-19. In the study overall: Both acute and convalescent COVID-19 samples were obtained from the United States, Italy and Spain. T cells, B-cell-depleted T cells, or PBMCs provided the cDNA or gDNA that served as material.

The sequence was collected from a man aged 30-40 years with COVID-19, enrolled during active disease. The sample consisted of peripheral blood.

As DNA, the CDR3 is TGTGCCAGCAGCTGGAGTGAGGGACAGGCTGGCGAGCAGTACTTC. It translates to CASSWSEGQAGEQYF. The rearrangement uses TRBV9 and TRBJ2-7, with 8 bases lining up with TRBD1. After removal of 4 bases from V and 6 bases from J, the junction contained 12 bases not matched to a gene. CDR1 and CDR2 (germline): SGDLS, YYNGEE. The CDR3 has 15 amino acids.